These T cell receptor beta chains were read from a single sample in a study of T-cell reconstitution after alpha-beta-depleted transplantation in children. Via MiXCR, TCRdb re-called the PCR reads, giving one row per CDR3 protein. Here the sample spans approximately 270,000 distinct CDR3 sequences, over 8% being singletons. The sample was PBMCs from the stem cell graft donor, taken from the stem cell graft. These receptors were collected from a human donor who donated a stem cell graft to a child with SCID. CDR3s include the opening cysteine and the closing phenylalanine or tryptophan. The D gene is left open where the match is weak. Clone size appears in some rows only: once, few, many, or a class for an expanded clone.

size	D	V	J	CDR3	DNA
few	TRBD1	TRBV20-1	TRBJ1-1	CSAREGARTEAFF	TGCAGTGCTAGGGAGGGGGCGCGAACTGAAGCTTTCTTT
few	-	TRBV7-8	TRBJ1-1	CASSPSNRQSNEAFF	TGTGCCAGCAGCCCATCGAACAGACAGTCTAATGAAGCTTTCTTT
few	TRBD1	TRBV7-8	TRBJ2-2	CASRGQGVVDTGELFF	TGTGCCAGCAGGGGACAGGGGGTCGTTGACACCGGGGAGCTGTTTTTT
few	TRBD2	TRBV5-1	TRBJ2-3	CASSGGGRGDTQYF	TGCGCCAGCAGCGGCGGGGGGCGTGGAGATACGCAGTATTTT
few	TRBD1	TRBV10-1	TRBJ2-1	CASSNRQGSYNEQFF	TGCGCCAGCAGTAACCGACAGGGTAGCTACAATGAGCAGTTCTTC
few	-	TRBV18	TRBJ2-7	CASSPFPQAYEQYF	TGTGCCAGCTCACCATTCCCCCAGGCCTACGAGCAGTACTTC
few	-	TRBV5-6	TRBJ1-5	CASSFAGRGQPQHF	TGTGCCAGCAGCTTTGCAGGTCGTGGTCAGCCCCAGCATTTT
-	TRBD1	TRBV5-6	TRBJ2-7	CASSFGDRGTYEQYF	TGTGCCAGCAGCTTTGGGGACAGGGGTACCTACGAGCAGTACTTC
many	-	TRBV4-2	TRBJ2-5	CASSQNPRGGQETQYF	TGTGCCAGCAGCCAGAACCCGAGGGGGGGCCAAGAGACCCAGTACTTC
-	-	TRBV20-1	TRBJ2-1	CSARAGIVGSYNEQFF	TGCAGTGCTAGAGCCGGGATAGTCGGCTCCTACAATGAGCAGTTCTTC
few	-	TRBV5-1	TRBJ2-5	CASKGAETQYF	TGCGCCAGCAAGGGAGCAGAGACCCAGTACTTC
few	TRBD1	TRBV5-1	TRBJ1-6	CASSRDRENSPLHF	TGCGCCAGCAGCAGGGACAGGGAGAATTCACCCCTCCACTTT
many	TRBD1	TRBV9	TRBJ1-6	CASSQMDRDNSPLHF	TGTGCCAGCAGCCAGATGGACAGGGATAATTCACCCCTCCACTTT
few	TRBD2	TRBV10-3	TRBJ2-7	CAIGPGGSYEQYF	TGTGCCATCGGCCCCGGGGGGTCCTACGAGCAGTACTTC
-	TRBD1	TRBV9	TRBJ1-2	CASSVEDRVMVGYTF	TGTGCCAGCAGCGTAGAGGACAGGGTCATGGTTGGCTACACCTTC
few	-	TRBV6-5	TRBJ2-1	CASSSPARGNEQFF	TGTGCCAGCAGTTCCCCGGCTCGGGGCAATGAGCAGTTCTTC
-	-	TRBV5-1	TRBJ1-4	CASSIQTTNEKLFF	TGCGCCAGCAGCATACAGACAACTAATGAAAAACTGTTTTTT
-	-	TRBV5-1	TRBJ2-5	CASSSTGGRRETQYF	TGCGCCAGCAGCTCAACCGGGGGTAGGAGGGAGACCCAGTACTTC
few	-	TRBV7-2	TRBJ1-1	CASSGEKGATAFF	TGTGCCAGCAGCGGTGAAAAAGGGGCGACAGCTTTCTTT
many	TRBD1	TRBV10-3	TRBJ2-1	CAISEPGQGLNEQFF	TGTGCCATCAGTGAACCGGGACAGGGACTCAATGAGCAGTTCTTC
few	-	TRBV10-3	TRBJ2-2	CAISESLSGGDSAGELFF	TGTGCCATCAGTGAGTCGCTGTCAGGGGGGGATTCGGCCGGGGAGCTGTTTTTT
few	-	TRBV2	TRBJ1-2	CASSERVGILGGYTF	TGTGCCAGCAGTGAGCGTGTAGGGATATTGGGGGGCTACACCTTC
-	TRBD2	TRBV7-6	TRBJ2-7	CASSQTSGGTYEQYF	TGTGCCAGCAGCCAGACTAGCGGGGGGACCTACGAGCAGTACTTC
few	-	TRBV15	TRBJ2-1	CATSRVGGSSSYNEQFF	TGTGCCACCAGCAGAGTTGGGGGCTCGAGCTCCTACAATGAGCAGTTCTTC
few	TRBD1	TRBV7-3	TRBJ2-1	CASSRGTGSGNEQFF	TGTGCCAGCAGCCGGGGGACAGGGTCAGGGAATGAGCAGTTCTTC
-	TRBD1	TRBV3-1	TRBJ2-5	CASSQGTAGTGGRETQYF	TGTGCCAGCAGCCAAGGAACCGCCGGGACAGGGGGACGGGAGACCCAGTACTTC
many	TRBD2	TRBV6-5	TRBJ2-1	CASLRSGVQSNEQFF	TGTGCCAGCCTCAGAAGCGGGGTCCAAAGTAATGAGCAGTTCTTC
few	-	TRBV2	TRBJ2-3	CASSSDTQYF	TGTGCCAGCAGCTCAGATACGCAGTATTTT
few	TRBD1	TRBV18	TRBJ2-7	CASSQWDRGSYEQYF	TGTGCCAGCTCACAATGGGACAGGGGGTCCTACGAGCAGTACTTC
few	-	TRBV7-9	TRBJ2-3	CASSPGQYTDTQYF	TGTGCCAGCAGCCCAGGACAGTACACAGATACGCAGTATTTT
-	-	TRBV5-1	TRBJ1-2	CASSLSAETNYGYTF	TGCGCCAGCAGCTTGAGTGCAGAAACTAACTATGGCTACACCTTC
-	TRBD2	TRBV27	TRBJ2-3	CASSLPGGPTDTQYF	TGTGCCAGCAGTTTGCCGGGGGGGCCGACAGATACGCAGTATTTT
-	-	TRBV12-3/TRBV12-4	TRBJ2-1	CASSPPSNLFEQFF	TGTGCCAGCAGTCCCCCCTCCAATCTCTTTGAGCAGTTCTTC
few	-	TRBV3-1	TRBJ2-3	CASSHDPGDTQYF	TGTGCCAGCAGCCACGACCCAGGGGATACGCAGTATTTT
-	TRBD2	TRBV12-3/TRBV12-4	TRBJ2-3	CASSPIAGGVNTQYF	TGTGCCAGCAGTCCTATAGCGGGGGGTGTAAATACGCAGTATTTT
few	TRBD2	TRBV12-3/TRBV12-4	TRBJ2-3	CASRTSALGSTQYF	TGTGCCAGCAGAACTAGCGCTCTTGGTAGTACGCAGTATTTT
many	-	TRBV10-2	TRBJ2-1	CASSSKGGINEQFF	TGCGCCAGCAGCTCTAAGGGGGGTATTAATGAGCAGTTCTTC
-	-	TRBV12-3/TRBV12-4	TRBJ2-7	CASSFRISYEQYF	TGTGCCAGCAGTTTCCGGATCTCCTACGAGCAGTACTTC
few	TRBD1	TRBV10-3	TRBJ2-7	CATLGQAYEQYF	TGTGCCACCCTAGGACAGGCCTACGAGCAGTACTTC
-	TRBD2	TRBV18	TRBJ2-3	CASSPMTSIGGDTQYF	TGTGCCAGCTCACCAATGACTAGCATCGGGGGAGATACGCAGTATTTT
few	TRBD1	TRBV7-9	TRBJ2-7	CASQPGQSYEQYF	TGTGCCAGCCAACCGGGACAGTCCTACGAGCAGTACTTC
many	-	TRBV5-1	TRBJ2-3	CASSLGSSTDTQYF	TGCGCCAGCAGCTTGGGATCCAGCACAGATACGCAGTATTTT
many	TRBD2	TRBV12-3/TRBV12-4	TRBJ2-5	CASSKSTGGRETQYF	TGTGCCAGTAGTAAATCCACGGGGGGACGAGAGACCCAGTACTTC
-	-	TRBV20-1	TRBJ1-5	CCARDGEGLSNQPQHF	TGCTGTGCTAGAGATGGAGAGGGTTTAAGCAATCAGCCCCAGCATTTT
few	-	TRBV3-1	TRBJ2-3	CASSQEPETDRTDTQYF	TGTGCCAGCAGCCAAGAACCCGAAACTGATCGCACAGATACGCAGTATTTT
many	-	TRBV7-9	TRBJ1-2	CASSQGPAGTASHGYTF	TGTGCCAGCAGTCAAGGTCCAGCAGGGACGGCGTCGCATGGCTACACCTTC
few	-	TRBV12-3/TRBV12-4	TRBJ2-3	CASRRGGPTQYF	TGTGCCAGCAGGAGGGGGGGCCCTACGCAGTATTTT
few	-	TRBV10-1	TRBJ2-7	CASSDNDEGDF	TGCGCCAGCAGTGATAACGATGAGGGTGACTTC
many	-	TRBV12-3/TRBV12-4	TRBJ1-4	CASSLEGGRTNEKLFF	TGTGCCAGCAGTTTAGAGGGAGGGAGAACTAATGAAAAACTGTTTTTT
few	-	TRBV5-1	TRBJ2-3	CASSLATTDTQYF	TGCGCCAGCAGCTTGGCCACCACAGATACGCAGTATTTT
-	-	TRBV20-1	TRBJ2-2	CSARDLLTTGELFF	TGCAGTGCTAGAGATCTACTAACCACCGGGGAGCTGTTTTTT
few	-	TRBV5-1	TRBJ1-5	CASSLAEDQPQHF	TGCGCCAGCAGCTTGGCTGAGGATCAGCCCCAGCATTTT
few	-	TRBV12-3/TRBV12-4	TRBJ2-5	CASSPGPLRFQETQYF	TGTGCCAGCAGCCCGGGGCCTTTAAGGTTCCAAGAGACCCAGTACTTC
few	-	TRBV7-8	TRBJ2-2	CASSLAGSATGELFF	TGTGCCAGCAGCTTGGCAGGGTCGGCCACCGGGGAGCTGTTTTTT